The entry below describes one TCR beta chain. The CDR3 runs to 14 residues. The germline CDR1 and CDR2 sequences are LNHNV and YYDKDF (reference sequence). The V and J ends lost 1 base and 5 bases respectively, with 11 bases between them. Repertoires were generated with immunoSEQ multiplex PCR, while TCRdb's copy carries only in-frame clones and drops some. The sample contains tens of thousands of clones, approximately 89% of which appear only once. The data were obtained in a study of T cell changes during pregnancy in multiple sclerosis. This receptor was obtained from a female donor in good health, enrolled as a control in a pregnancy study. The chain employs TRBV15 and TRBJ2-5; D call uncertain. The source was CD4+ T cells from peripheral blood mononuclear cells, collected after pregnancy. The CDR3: CATSRVGLKETQYF. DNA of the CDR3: TGTGCCACCAGCAGAGTCGGGTTGAAGGAGACCCAGTACTTC.